This paragraph reports one TCR beta chain. This entry belongs to a study of T-cell memory formation after mild COVID-19. TCRdb itself ran the 5' RACE reads through MiXCR, one entry per CDR3 protein. The table shows 120,000 to 150,000 distinct CDR3 sequences, with 15% to 20% occurring only once. The ends were cut back, 3 bases at V and 11 bases at J, with 19 bases in the middle. The CDR3 is 14 residues long. The sample taken for sequencing was PBMCs or a T cell subset sorted from them (not recorded which). J is TRBJ1-2 and V is TRBV12-3 or TRBV12-4; D is perhaps TRBD1 (5 bases). The clonotype originates from an adult woman who had mild COVID-19 (a few samples of this study predate the infection). Cell type and time point are not known. The CDR3 region is CASSFGVGAIGYTF. The CDR3, as DNA: TGTGCCAGCAGTTTCGGTGTAGGGGCAATTGGATACACCTTC.